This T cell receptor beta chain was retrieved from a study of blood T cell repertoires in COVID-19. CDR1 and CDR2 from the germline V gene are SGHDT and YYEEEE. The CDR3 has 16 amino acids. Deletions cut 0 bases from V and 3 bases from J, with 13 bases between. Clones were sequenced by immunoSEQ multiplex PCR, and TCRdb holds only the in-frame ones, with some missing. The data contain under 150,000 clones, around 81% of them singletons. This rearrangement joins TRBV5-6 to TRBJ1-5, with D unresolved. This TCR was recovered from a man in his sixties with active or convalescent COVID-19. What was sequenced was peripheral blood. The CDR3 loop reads CASSLAVQLDNQPQHF. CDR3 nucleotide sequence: TGTGCCAGCAGCTTGGCCGTTCAGCTAGACAATCAGCCCCAGCATTTT.